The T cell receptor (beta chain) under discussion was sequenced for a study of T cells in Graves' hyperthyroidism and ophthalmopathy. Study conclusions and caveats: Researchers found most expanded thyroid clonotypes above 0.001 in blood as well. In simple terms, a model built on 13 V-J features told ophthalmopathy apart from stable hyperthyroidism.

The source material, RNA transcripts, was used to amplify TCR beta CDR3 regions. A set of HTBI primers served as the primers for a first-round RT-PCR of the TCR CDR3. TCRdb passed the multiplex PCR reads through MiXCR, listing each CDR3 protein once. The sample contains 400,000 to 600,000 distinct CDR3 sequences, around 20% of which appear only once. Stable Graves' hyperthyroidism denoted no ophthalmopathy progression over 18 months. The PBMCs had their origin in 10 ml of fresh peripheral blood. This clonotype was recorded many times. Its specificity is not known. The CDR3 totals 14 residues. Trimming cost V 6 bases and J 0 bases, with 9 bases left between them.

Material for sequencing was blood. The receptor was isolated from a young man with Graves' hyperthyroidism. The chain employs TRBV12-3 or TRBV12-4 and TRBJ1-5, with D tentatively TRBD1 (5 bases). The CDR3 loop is CASSLGDSNQPQHF. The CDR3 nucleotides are TGTGCCAGCAGCTTGGGGGATAGCAATCAGCCCCAGCATTTT.